Sequencing of this T cell receptor (beta chain) was carried out in a study of cytomegalovirus exposure and HLA in healthy donors. V lost 7 bases to trimming and J lost 1 base, with 15 bases between them. The CDR3 covers 15 residues. The germline gives CDR1 SNHLY, CDR2 FYNNEI. 13 Jbeta primers and 60 Vbeta primers were used for the PCR. The table came from immunoSEQ multiplex PCR; TCRdb's copy has only in-frame clones and leaves some out. The sample contains about 110,000 clones, approximately 82% of which appear only once. V usage is TRBV2 and J usage is TRBJ2-3; the D gene is possibly TRBD1 (6 bases). Specimen: PBMCs. The TCR originated in a man aged 35-49 years in good health and CMV-seronegative. CDR3 bases: TGTGCCAGCAAACTAACAGGGTGGGGCACAGATACGCAGTATTTT. Translation: CASKLTGWGTDTQYF.